Below are 32 T cell receptor beta chains sequenced from a single sample in a study of fetal regulatory T cell absence and autoimmunity. Measured with immunoSEQ multiplex PCR; TCRdb has only the in-frame clones, and not every one. The data contain 95,000 to 100,000 clones, roughly 70% of them singletons. Sequenced input: pancreas tissue. The receptors come from a male donor with IPEX syndrome.

This clone was counted a single time. The rearrangement links TRBV10-3 to TRBJ2-2; no clear D gene. V was trimmed by 5 bases and J by 3 bases, leaving 13 bases between them. This CDR3 region has 15 residues. Germline loops: CDR1 ENHRY, CDR2 SYGVKD. CDR3 DNA sequence: TGTGCCATCAGTTGGGCGCAAGCAGACACCGGGGAGCTGTTTTTT. This encodes CAISWAQADTGELFF.

This clone was observed a handful of times. The chain recombines TRBV9 with TRBJ2-1, with 8 bases matching TRBD1. J lost 5 bases, V lost 4 bases, and 8 bases had no gene match. Germline assignment: CDR1 SGDLS and CDR2 YYNGEE. The CDR3 length is 15 residues. CDR3 sequence: CASSSRTGPNNEQFF. Written as DNA, the CDR3 is TGTGCCAGCAGCTCACGGACAGGGCCCAACAATGAGCAGTTCTTC.

The J gene is TRBJ2-5, the V gene TRBV4-3, with D unresolved. V lost 4 bases and J 5 bases, leaving 14 bases between the germline ends. Germline V gene lookup returns CDR1 LGHNA and CDR2 YSLEER. The CDR3 contains 14 residues. The CDR3 loop is CASSPKRFQETQYF. The CDR3 bases are TGCGCCAGCAGCCCTAAGAGGTTTCAGGAGACCCAGTACTTC.

CDR3 DNA: TGTGCCAGTAGTAGCCCCGGACAGGACACTGAAGCTTTCTTT. It yields the protein CASSSPGQDTEAFF. The genes are TRBV19 and TRBJ1-1, with 7 bases matching TRBD1. V shed 4 bases and J 3 bases; nucleotides not matched to a gene: 5. The CDR3 contains 14 residues. Germline V gene sequence: CDR1 LNHDA, CDR2 SQIVND (reference sequence). The full variable domain, completed using reference TRBV19 and TRBJ1-1, is DGGITQSPKYLFRKEGQNVTLSCEQNLNHDAMYWYRQDPGQGLRLIYYSQIVNDFQKGDIAEGYSVSREKKESFPLTVTSAQKNPTAFYLCASSSPGQDTEAFFGQGTRLTVV.

The V and J genes are TRBV7-6 and TRBJ2-2; no firm D call. Germline CDR1 SGHVS, CDR2 FNYEAQ. V lost 1 base and J lost 4, with 13 bases in between. There are 16 residues in the CDR3. CDR3 coding DNA: TGTGCCAGCAGCTTAGTTCGTGGGGTGGGCACCGGGGAGCTGTTTTTT. Translated: CASSLVRGVGTGELFF.

The rearrangement joins TRBV4-1 to TRBJ2-3; TRBD2 aligns across 10 bases. CDR1 is MGHRA, CDR2 YSYEKL, per germline. V shed 0 bases, J shed 4 bases, and the junction held 7 bases outside the gene matches. The CDR3 has 17 amino acids. The DNA of the CDR3 is TGCGCCAGCAGCCAAGATCCGCTAGCGGGGGCTTCAGATACGCAGTATTTT. Amino acid sequence: CASSQDPLAGASDTQYF.

This rearrangement joins TRBV18 to TRBJ1-1; a weak D match, TRBD1 (6 bases). This CDR3 has 13 residues. Trimming shortened V by 8 bases and J by 3 bases, and 13 bases separated the two germline ends. CDR1 is KGHSH and CDR2 is LQKENI in the germline V gene. CDR3: CASPQGLDTEAFF. The DNA for the CDR3 is TGTGCCAGCCCACAGGGCTTGGACACTGAAGCTTTCTTT.

The V gene is TRBV7-6, the J gene TRBJ1-1, with D maybe TRBD1 (5 bases). The V gene's germline CDR1 is SGHVS and CDR2 FNYEAQ. Trimming took off 1 base at V and 11 bases at J, with 17 bases between the two ends. This CDR3 is 14 amino acids long. CDR3: CASSLGPGPRDAFF. CDR3 bases: TGTGCCAGCAGCTTAGGCCCAGGGCCCCGGGACGCTTTCTTT.

This clone showed up just once. The rearrangement uses TRBV6-6 and TRBJ1-2; no definite D call. Trimming removed 2 bases at V and 6 bases at J, with 16 bases between. The CDR3 runs to 15 residues. Germline CDR1 reads MNHNY; CDR2 reads SVGAGI (reference sequence). The chain's CDR3 is CASSYLMTPRDGYTF. DNA of the CDR3: TGTGCCAGCAGTTACCTTATGACCCCTCGGGATGGCTACACCTTC.

This clone was counted a single time. The V call is TRBV5-4, the J call TRBJ2-3, with TRBD2 matching 15 bases. V shed 4 bases and J 10 bases; nucleotides not matched to a gene: 10. The CDR3 is 16 residues long. Germline V gene lookup returns CDR1 SGHNT and CDR2 YYREEE (reference sequence). The CDR3 is CASSTGLAGGPFAQYF. For the CDR3, the DNA is TGTGCCAGCAGCACCGGACTAGCGGGGGGGCCTTTTGCGCAGTATTTT.

This clone showed up just a few times. The chain combines TRBV4-1 with TRBJ2-2, with 10 bases aligning to TRBD2. With V trimmed by 3 bases and J by 7 bases, 5 bases remained unmatched. The CDR3 totals 15 residues. Germline loops: CDR1 MGHRA, CDR2 YSYEKL. CDR3 sequence (DNA): TGCGCCAGCAGCCATCCTAGCGGGGGCAACGGGGAGCTGTTTTTT. Translated: CASSHPSGGNGELFF.

This rearrangement joins TRBV15 to TRBJ1-2; D may be TRBD1 (6 bases). V was cut by 2 bases and J by 5 bases, with 6 bases left in between. The CDR3 has 12 residues. CDR1 and CDR2 from the germline V gene are LNHNV and YYDKDF (reference sequence). The CDR3 spells CATSRQGYGYTF. The CDR3 DNA is TGTGCCACCAGCAGACAGGGGTATGGCTACACCTTC.

The chain recombines TRBV7-6 with TRBJ2-7; 7 bases align to TRBD2. Germline V CDR1 and CDR2: SGHVS, FNYEAQ. This CDR3 contains 15 residues. Unmatched junction bases numbered 8, after V lost 5 bases and J lost 1 base. CDR3 residues: CASSRWTRSSYEQYF. The CDR3 DNA reads TGTGCCAGCAGCCGGTGGACTAGAAGTTCCTACGAGCAGTACTTC. The complete variable domain, with remaining parts taken from reference TRBV7-6 and TRBJ2-7, reads GAGVSQSPRYKVTKRGQDVALRCDPISGHVSLYWYRQALGQGPEFLTYFNYEAQQDKSGLPNDRFSAERPEGSISTLTIQRTEQRDSAMYRCASSRWTRSSYEQYFGPGTRLTVT.

The V call is TRBV27, the J call TRBJ2-3, with D perhaps matching TRBD2 (6 bases). The germline V gene encodes CDR1 MNHEY and CDR2 SMNVEV (reference sequence). This CDR3 region has 15 residues. The V end lost 2 bases, the J end lost 2 bases, and 11 bases lay between the germline ends. The CDR3: CASSLGLATTDTQYF. CDR3 bases: TGTGCCAGCAGTTTAGGCCTAGCGACCACAGATACGCAGTATTTT.

The chain combines TRBV27 with TRBJ1-5; the D gene is possibly TRBD1 (5 bases). Germline CDR1 is MNHEY and CDR2 is SMNVEV (reference sequence). This CDR3 has 14 amino acids. Trimming took off 5 bases at V and 3 bases at J, with 11 bases between the two ends. This CDR3 is CASSPHRSNQPQHF. CDR3 bases: TGTGCCAGCAGTCCTCACAGGTCCAATCAGCCCCAGCATTTT.

V gene TRBV30 combines with J gene TRBJ1-2; no reliable D call. In germline, CDR1 is GTSNPN, CDR2 SVGIG (reference sequence). V lost 5 bases to trimming and J lost 4 bases, with 17 bases between them. The CDR3 loop spans 14 amino acids. CDR3 in amino acids: CAWGMPPWGYGYTF. CDR3 DNA: TGTGCCTGGGGGATGCCCCCATGGGGCTATGGCTACACCTTC. The entire variable domain, with the rest obtained from reference TRBV30 and TRBJ1-2, is as follows: SQTIHQWPATLVQPVGSPLSLECTVEGTSNPNLYWYRQAAGRGLQLLFYSVGIGQISSEVPQNLSASRPQDRQFILSSKKLLLSDSGFYLCAWGMPPWGYGYTFGSGTRLTVV.

The chain recombines TRBV18 with TRBJ1-5; D uncertain. This CDR3 comprises 15 residues. The ends were cut back, 6 bases at V and 0 bases at J, with 12 bases in the middle. The germline V gene encodes CDR1 KGHSH and CDR2 LQKENI. CDR3 nucleotide sequence: TGTGCCAGCTCCCCGCCGGGCTTTAGCAATCAGCCCCAGCATTTT. Translating gives CASSPPGFSNQPQHF.

This clone turned up a few times. V is TRBV10-3 and J is TRBJ1-1; TRBD1 matches at 10 bases. The CDR3 spans 15 residues. V gave up 4 bases and J gave up 1 base; unmatched junction bases: 3. Germline CDR1 and CDR2: ENHRY and SYGVKD. The CDR3 protein is CAISAGDRGNTEAFF. In nucleotides, the CDR3 is TGTGCCATCAGTGCGGGGGACAGGGGGAACACTGAAGCTTTCTTT.

This chain joins TRBV29-1 and TRBJ2-1; 9 nucleotides agree with TRBD1. Germline loops: CDR1 SQVTM, CDR2 ANQGSEA. V lost 1 base and J lost 8; bases outside the gene matches: 3. The CDR3 totals 13 residues. As DNA, the CDR3 is TGCAGCGTTGAAGGGGACAGGGTCCATGAGCAGTTCTTC. Its protein is CSVEGDRVHEQFF.

The chain uses TRBV4-2 and TRBJ1-1; tentative D call: TRBD1 (5 bases). Germline CDR1 reads LGHNA; CDR2 reads YNFKEQ. V gave up 0 bases and J gave up 5 bases, with 19 bases separating them. The CDR3 has 17 residues. In nucleotides, the CDR3 is TGTGCCAGCAGCCAAGATCGGTTCGGGACTCGGGGGACTGAAGCTTTCTTT. Residues: CASSQDRFGTRGTEAFF.

This chain connects TRBV19 to TRBJ1-2, with 11 bases matching TRBD1. The CDR3 sequence is 15 residues long. Germline loops: CDR1 LNHDA, CDR2 SQIVND (reference sequence). Trimming at V came to 5 bases and at J to 6 bases, leaving 8 bases not matched to a gene. The CDR3 sequence is CASSVMGQGEHGYTF. DNA for the CDR3: TGTGCCAGTAGTGTCATGGGACAGGGGGAACATGGCTACACCTTC.

V gene TRBV4-2 combines with J gene TRBJ2-3, with 7 bases that match TRBD2. The CDR3 covers 16 residues. Germline CDR1 is LGHNA and CDR2 is YNFKEQ. V gave up 0 bases and J gave up 4 bases; unmatched junction bases: 7. The CDR3 DNA follows: TGTGCCAGCAGCCAAGATCCACCGGGAGGACCAGATACGCAGTATTTT. Amino acids: CASSQDPPGGPDTQYF.

Written as DNA, the CDR3 is TGTGCCAGCCAAAGAGCGGGGGGGACAGATACGCAGTATTTT. It yields the protein CASQRAGGTDTQYF. The chain is built from TRBV2 and TRBJ2-3; 10 nucleotides line up with TRBD2. Germline CDR1 and CDR2: SNHLY and FYNNEI. With 8 bases clipped from V and 3 bases from J, the junction kept 5 bases outside the gene matches. The CDR3 length is 14 residues. The full variable domain, with the rest looked up from reference TRBV2 and TRBJ2-3, is EPEVTQTPSHQVTQMGQEVILRCVPISNHLYFYWYRQILGQKVEFLVSFYNNEISEKSEIFDDQFSVERPDGSNFTLKIRSTKLEDSAMYFCASQRAGGTDTQYFGPGTRLTVL.

The chain recombines TRBV9 with TRBJ1-2; tentative D call: TRBD1 (6 bases). The CDR3 contains 13 residues. V gave up 2 bases and J gave up 8 bases, with 13 bases separating them. Germline assignment: CDR1 SGDLS and CDR2 YYNGEE. CDR3 sequence: CASSVEQGGGYTF. CDR3 DNA sequence: TGTGCCAGCAGCGTTGAACAGGGAGGCGGCTACACCTTC. Full variable domain (remainder filled in from reference TRBV9 and TRBJ1-2): DSGVTQTPKHLITATGQRVTLRCSPRSGDLSVYWYQQSLDQGLQFLIQYYNGEERAKGNILERFSAQQFPDLHSELNLSSLELGDSALYFCASSVEQGGGYTFGSGTRLTVV.

The rearrangement links TRBV6-1 to TRBJ2-1; possibly TRBD2 for D (6 bases). This CDR3 is built from 14 residues. The germline CDR1 and CDR2 sequences are MNHNS and SASEGT. V lost 5 bases to trimming and J lost 8 bases, with 16 bases between them. CDR3 DNA sequence: TGTGCCAGCAGTTTTAGACTAGTAGGCCATGAGCAGTTCTTC. This codes for CASSFRLVGHEQFF.

The chain recombines TRBV7-9 with TRBJ2-1; D unclear. Between the trimmed V and J ends, which lost 1 base and 2 bases, there was a span of 15 bases. Germline CDR1 and CDR2: SEHNR and FQNEAQ (reference sequence). The CDR3 loop spans 17 amino acids. The CDR3 here is CASSLGTVRKAYNEQFF. The CDR3 bases are TGTGCCAGCAGCTTAGGGACGGTGCGGAAGGCCTACAATGAGCAGTTCTTC.

The CDR3 here is CASSLSGRGREKLFF. CDR3 in DNA: TGTGCCAGCAGCCTTTCGGGCAGGGGGCGGGAAAAACTGTTTTTT. This rearrangement joins TRBV11-2 to TRBJ1-4; TRBD1 matches 8 bases. V was clipped by 5 bases and J by 8 bases; unmatched bases: 10. The CDR3 consists of 15 residues. Germline V gene sequence: CDR1 SGHAT, CDR2 FQNNGV.

The genes are TRBV4-3 and TRBJ1-2, with D tentatively TRBD1 (5 bases). The V end lost 3 bases, the J end lost 3 bases, and 11 bases lay between the germline ends. There are 14 residues in the CDR3. The germline V gene has CDR1 LGHNA and CDR2 YSLEER. CDR3 bases: TGCGCCAGCAGCCAGGGCAGGGTATACTATGGCTACACCTTC. It is translated as CASSQGRVYYGYTF.

Only a few counts were recorded for this clone. V gene TRBV30 combines with J gene TRBJ2-5; weak D call: TRBD2 (6 bases). The length of the CDR3 is 14 residues. Germline CDR1 reads GTSNPN; CDR2 reads SVGIG (reference sequence). The V end was cut by 4 bases, the J end by 7 bases, with 19 bases between. The CDR3 spells CAWKPGLRWGTQYF. In nucleotides, the CDR3 is TGTGCCTGGAAACCGGGACTTCGGTGGGGGACCCAGTACTTC.

The V and J genes are TRBV19 and TRBJ1-5, with a weak D call TRBD1 (6 bases). Trimming stripped 9 bases from V and 3 bases from J, with 15 bases between. Germline lookup yields CDR1 LNHDA and CDR2 SQIVND (reference sequence). The CDR3 covers 14 residues. CDR3 sequence (DNA): TGTGCCAGCCTCCGGGACACACACAATCAGCCCCAGCATTTT. It is translated as CASLRDTHNQPQHF.

The chain couples TRBV5-7 to TRBJ2-3; 10 nucleotides line up with TRBD2. TRBV5-7 has ORF status, its function being uncertain. Unmatched junction bases numbered 14, after V lost 2 bases and J lost 2 bases. This CDR3 is built from 19 residues. CDR3 region: CASSLQATQAGGNTDTQYF. CDR3 nucleotides: TGTGCCAGCAGCTTACAAGCAACCCAAGCGGGGGGGAACACAGATACGCAGTATTTT.

The genes are TRBV27 and TRBJ2-7, with D uncertain. Germline assignment: CDR1 MNHEY and CDR2 SMNVEV (reference sequence). Trimming took off 3 bases at V and 2 bases at J, with 11 bases between the two ends. The CDR3 spans 14 residues. In nucleotides, the CDR3 is TGTGCCAGCAGTTTTGGCCGGTCCCCCTACGAGCAGTACTTC. Its protein product is CASSFGRSPYEQYF.